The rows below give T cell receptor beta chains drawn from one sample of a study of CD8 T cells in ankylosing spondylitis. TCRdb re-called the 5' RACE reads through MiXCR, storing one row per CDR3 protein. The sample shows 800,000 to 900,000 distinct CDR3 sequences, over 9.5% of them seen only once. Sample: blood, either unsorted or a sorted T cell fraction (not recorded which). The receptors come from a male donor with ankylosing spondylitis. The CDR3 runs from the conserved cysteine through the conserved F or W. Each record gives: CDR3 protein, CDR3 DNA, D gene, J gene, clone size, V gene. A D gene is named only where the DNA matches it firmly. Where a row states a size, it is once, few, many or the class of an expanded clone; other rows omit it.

CASSIYGEQPQHF TGTGCCAGTAGTATATATGGAGAACAGCCCCAGCATTTT . TRBJ1-5 . TRBV19
CASSGGTRGIVYEQYF TGTGCCAGCAGCGGCGGTACCAGGGGCATTGTCTACGAGCAGTACTTC . TRBJ2-7 . TRBV5-4
CASSLDMGQGEPSYEQYF TGTGCCAGCAGCTTAGATATGGGACAGGGGGAGCCCTCCTACGAGCAGTACTTC TRBD1 TRBJ2-7 few TRBV11-2
CSAPRRGPNSPLHF TGCAGTGCTCCCAGGAGGGGTCCGAATTCACCCCTCCACTTT . TRBJ1-6 few TRBV20-1
CASSSSGLPYNEQFF TGTGCCAGCAGCTCCTCGGGACTGCCCTACAATGAGCAGTTCTTC . TRBJ2-1 few TRBV7-2
CASSHGQGGNYEQYF TGTGCCAGCAGTCATGGACAGGGGGGGAACTACGAGCAGTACTTC TRBD1 TRBJ2-7 . TRBV6-1
CASSLMLARGGYTF TGTGCCAGCAGCTTAATGCTCGCACGTGGCGGCTACACCTTC . TRBJ1-2 few TRBV7-9
CASSLPGTSTDTQYF TGTGCCAGCAGCTTACCCGGGACTAGCACAGATACGCAGTATTTT . TRBJ2-3 . TRBV5-6
CASSYSAGAYNEQFF TGTGCCAGCAGCTACTCGGCGGGGGCCTACAATGAGCAGTTCTTC TRBD2 TRBJ2-1 . TRBV9
CSARGVTSDFYEQYF TGCAGTGCTAGAGGAGTTACATCGGACTTCTACGAGCAGTACTTC . TRBJ2-7 . TRBV20-1
CASQTQGVGEAFF TGCGCCAGCCAGACGCAGGGGGTCGGTGAAGCTTTCTTT TRBD1 TRBJ1-1 . TRBV5-1
CASSPVQVSYNEQFF TGTGCCAGCTCCCCTGTTCAAGTCTCCTACAATGAGCAGTTCTTC . TRBJ2-1 . TRBV18
CAGAGQGSTDTQYF TGTGCCGGGGCGGGACAGGGGAGCACAGATACGCAGTATTTT TRBD1 TRBJ2-3 . TRBV10-3
CSAIDSKNIQYF TGCAGTGCAATCGACAGTAAAAACATTCAGTACTTC . TRBJ2-4 few TRBV20-1
CASSLERWGLNF TGTGCCAGCAGCTTAGAACGATGGGGCCTCAACTTC . TRBJ1-2 . TRBV7-2
CASTTSGSTDTQYF TGTGCCAGCACCACTAGCGGGAGCACAGATACGCAGTATTTT TRBD2 TRBJ2-3 many TRBV12-3/TRBV12-4
CASSFQDRYNEQFF TGTGCCAGCAGCTTTCAGGACAGATACAATGAGCAGTTCTTC . TRBJ2-1 few TRBV6-1
CASSRQGSLLDGYTF TGCGCCAGCAGTCGACAGGGGTCCCTCTTGGATGGCTACACCTTC TRBD1 TRBJ1-2 . TRBV5-1
CASSPQLAGGAEDTQYF TGTGCCAGCTCACCCCAACTAGCGGGAGGCGCGGAAGATACGCAGTATTTT TRBD2 TRBJ2-3 few TRBV18
CASSHNLAGGTGELFF TGCGCCAGCAGCCATAACTTAGCGGGAGGAACCGGGGAGCTGTTTTTT TRBD2 TRBJ2-2 . TRBV4-3
CSARSPGSPLHF TGCAGTGCTAGAAGCCCCGGTTCACCCCTCCACTTT . TRBJ1-6 many TRBV20-1
CASSLNSGGEETQYF TGTGCCAGCAGTTTAAATAGCGGGGGGGAAGAGACCCAGTACTTC TRBD2 TRBJ2-5 . TRBV12-3/TRBV12-4
CASILENTEAFF TGTGCCAGCATACTGGAGAACACTGAAGCTTTCTTT . TRBJ1-1 few TRBV2
CASSPRLTYEQYF TGTGCCAGCAGTCCTCGGCTGACCTACGAGCAGTACTTC . TRBJ2-7 many TRBV12-3/TRBV12-4
CAWSVDSWHLALLSF TGTGCCTGGAGTGTTGATTCGTGGCATCTAGCTCTGCTGTCCTTC . TRBJ2-7 . TRBV30
CASSPGPREYNQPQQF TGTGCCAGCAGTCCGGGGCCCAGGGAGTATAATCAGCCCCAGCAATTT . TRBJ1-5 few TRBV6-1
CASSQNIRGGYGYTF TGCGCCAGCAGCCAAAATATTCGGGGTGGCTATGGCTACACCTTC . TRBJ1-2 few TRBV4-3
CSASASWTQYF TGCAGTGCTAGCGCCTCGTGGACCCAGTACTTC . TRBJ2-5 many TRBV20-1